A selection of T cell receptor beta chains follows, all from one sample in a study of primary melanoma T cells and metastatic recurrence. Profiled with immunoSEQ multiplex PCR; TCRdb holds only in-frame clones, not every one. The data contain roughly 410 clones, 70% to 90% of them singletons. What was sequenced was melanoma tumor tissue. Every receptor here comes from a human donor with melanoma. CDR3s include the opening cysteine and the closing phenylalanine or tryptophan. Each record gives: clone size, D gene, V gene, CDR3 length, J gene, CDR3 protein, CDR3 DNA. D genes are given only for firm matches. Where a row states a size, it is once, few, many or the class of an expanded clone; other rows omit it.

>NA|TRBD2|TRBV11-3|14|TRBJ2-5
CASSVAGGGETQYF
TGTGCCAGCAGTGTAGCGGGAGGGGGAGAGACCCAGTACTTC
>once|NA|TRBV6-8|17|TRBJ2-1
CASRKGWPEVSYNEQFF
TGTGCCAGCAGGAAGGGATGGCCGGAGGTATCCTACAATGAGCAGTTCTTC
>NA|NA|TRBV19|12|TRBJ2-3
CASSIVADTQYF
TGTGCCAGTAGTATTGTGGCAGATACGCAGTATTTT
>NA|NA|TRBV11-3|14|TRBJ2-7
CASSLGSGLNEQYF
TGTGCCAGCAGCTTGGGTTCAGGGCTCAACGAGCAGTACTTC
>NA|NA|TRBV19|14|TRBJ2-7
CASNPTGQGFASYF
TGTGCCAGTAACCCAACCGGGCAGGGATTCGCCTCCTACTTC
>NA|TRBD1|TRBV6-8|17|TRBJ2-7
CASSYSTVYDREYEQYF
TGTGCCAGCAGTTACTCGACGGTATATGACAGGGAGTACGAGCAGTACTTC
>few|TRBD1|TRBV11-3|16|TRBJ1-2
CASSWVPGTGNYGYTF
TGTGCCAGCAGCTGGGTTCCCGGGACAGGGAACTATGGCTACACCTTC
>NA|NA|TRBV30|14|TRBJ2-6
CAAKQGGGANVLTF
TGTGCCGCAAAACAGGGCGGTGGGGCCAACGTCCTGACTTTC
>NA|TRBD1|TRBV11-3|15|TRBJ1-1
CASSFRQGMGTEAFF
TGTGCCAGCAGCTTTCGACAGGGGATGGGCACTGAAGCTTTCTTT
>NA|TRBD2|TRBV28|15|TRBJ2-3
CASSLSGGATDTQYF
TGTGCCAGCAGTTTATCGGGGGGAGCTACAGATACGCAGTATTTT
>NA|NA|TRBV19|12|TRBJ1-5
CASSPQVRPQHF
TGTGCCAGTAGTCCCCAGGTCAGGCCCCAGCATTTT
>once|TRBD1|TRBV19|15|TRBJ1-1
CASNFPGQRYTEAFF
TGTGCCAGTAACTTTCCGGGACAGAGATACACTGAAGCTTTCTTT
>NA|NA|TRBV29-1|19|TRBJ2-3
CSVLRDRGSARSFTDTQYF
TGCAGCGTTCTCCGAGACCGCGGTTCGGCCCGCTCTTTCACAGATACGCAGTATTTT
>NA|NA|TRBV29-1|14|TRBJ1-1
CSVEDQGSGTEAFF
TGCAGCGTTGAAGACCAGGGCTCCGGGACTGAAGCTTTCTTT
>NA|NA|TRBV11-3|14|TRBJ2-7
CASSPAVNSYEQYF
TGTGCCAGCAGCCCAGCGGTAAACTCCTACGAGCAGTACTTC